The TCR beta chain described here comes from a study of blood T cell repertoires in COVID-19. This clone was detected only once. Some clones are missing from TCRdb's copy, which holds only in-frame ones; the method was immunoSEQ multiplex PCR. In the table there are over 400,000 clones, about 88% of which are singletons. Those enrolled, adults aged about 18 to 89 years, came from 24 US areas. Clinical histories supplied by participants themselves formed the basis of cohort assignment. V dropped 1 base and J dropped 7 bases, with 6 bases sitting between them. The CDR3 covers 12 residues. Germline values: CDR1 KGHDR, CDR2 SFDVKD.

The sample consisted of PBMCs or T cells enriched from blood (not recorded which). This clonotype was sampled from a woman aged 55-69 years who had recovered from COVID-19. This rearrangement joins TRBV24-1 to TRBJ2-5, with D perhaps TRBD2 (6 bases). The chain's CDR3 is CATSDFGGTQYF. CDR3 coding DNA: TGTGCCACCAGTGATTTCGGGGGGACCCAGTACTTC.